This paragraph reports one TCR beta chain. This sample is part of a study of identical twins. TCRdb re-analysed the 5' RACE reads in MiXCR, keeping a single row per CDR3 protein. The sample yields 700,000 or so distinct CDR3 sequences, about 9.4% seen once. This sample also belongs to another study, concerning yellow fever vaccine responses in identical twins.

The sequenced material came from PBMCs. The receptor was derived from a woman between 18 and 29 years old in good health.

The CDR3 nucleotides read TGCAGTGCCCCACCAAACAGGGAGGCCAACGTCCTGACTTTC. It translates to CSAPPNREANVLTF. This sequence joins TRBV20-1 and TRBJ2-6; D might be TRBD1 (6 bases). Deletions cut 6 bases from V and 6 bases from J, with 15 bases between. This CDR3 is built from 14 residues. Germline V gene data show CDR1 as DFQATT and CDR2 as SNEGSKA (reference sequence).